The rows below give T cell receptor beta chains drawn from one sample of a study of cytomegalovirus exposure and HLA in healthy donors. The method was immunoSEQ multiplex PCR; TCRdb's version includes in-frame clones alone and lacks a portion of them. The sample gives over 150,000 clones, more than 65% of which show up once; roughly 13% is in the top ten. Material: PBMCs. Receptor source: a woman in her thirties in good health and CMV-seropositive. Both conserved end residues are part of each CDR3. The D gene is left open where the match is weak. Clone size is given for some rows only: seen once, a few or many times, or a class if the clone is expanded.

>TRBV19|TRBJ1-5|.|.
CASSIFGGYSNQPQHF
TGTGCCAGTAGTATTTTCGGGGGTTATAGCAATCAGCCCCAGCATTTT
>TRBV29-1|TRBJ2-7|.|.
CSGSQGNSYEQYF
TGCAGCGGGAGCCAGGGGAACTCCTACGAGCAGTACTTC
>TRBV20-1|TRBJ1-2|once|.
CSATLPGGYTF
TGCAGTGCTACTCTACCGGGGGGCTACACCTTC
>TRBV5-4|TRBJ2-7|.|.
CASSLQGGFNEQYF
TGTGCCAGCAGCTTGCAGGGGGGTTTCAACGAGCAGTACTTC
>TRBV30|TRBJ1-1|.|TRBD1
CAWSAIGTANTEAFF
TGTGCCTGGAGTGCCATTGGGACAGCGAACACTGAAGCTTTCTTT
>TRBV15|TRBJ2-2|.|.
CATRGEANTGELFF
TGTGCCACCAGGGGGGAGGCGAACACCGGGGAGCTGTTTTTT
>TRBV2|TRBJ2-3|.|TRBD1
CASSGTGVPTDTQYF
TGTGCCAGCAGTGGGACAGGGGTCCCCACAGATACGCAGTATTTT
>TRBV6-1|TRBJ1-4|.|TRBD1
CASAGTGVNEKLFF
TGTGCCAGCGCAGGGACAGGCGTCAATGAAAAACTGTTTTTT
>TRBV28|TRBJ1-2|.|.
CASSMPGEMSEENGYTF
TGTGCCAGCAGCATGCCGGGAGAGATGAGTGAAGAAAATGGCTACACCTTC
>TRBV6-5|TRBJ2-1|.|.
CASSYFRENEQFF
TGTGCCAGCAGTTACTTCAGGGAAAATGAGCAGTTCTTC
>TRBV6-1|TRBJ1-3|.|.
CASGEYSGNTIYF
TGTGCCAGCGGGGAGTACTCTGGAAACACCATATATTTT
>TRBV2|TRBJ2-3|.|.
CASKDRSGPSTDTQYF
TGTGCCAGCAAAGATCGAAGCGGCCCATCCACAGATACGCAGTATTTT
>TRBV28|TRBJ2-7|.|TRBD2
CASSSLIRTSNEQYF
TGTGCCAGCAGTTCATTAATCCGGACTAGTAACGAGCAGTACTTC
>TRBV4-1|TRBJ1-1|.|.
CASSQLVGTEAFF
TGCGCCAGCAGCCAACTAGTGGGCACTGAAGCTTTCTTT
>TRBV5-1|TRBJ2-1|.|TRBD1
CASSPRDRSYNEQFF
TGCGCCAGCAGCCCAAGGGACAGGTCCTACAATGAGCAGTTCTTC
>TRBV2|TRBJ1-5|.|.
CASSEAREGPPPQHF
TGTGCCAGCAGTGAAGCTCGGGAGGGCCCGCCGCCCCAGCATTTT
>TRBV6-6|TRBJ1-3|.|TRBD1
CASRRAGTGENTIYF
TGTGCCAGCAGAAGAGCCGGGACAGGAGAAAACACCATATATTTT
>TRBV13|TRBJ1-1|.|.
CASSLPGNTEAFF
TGTGCCAGCAGCTTACCAGGGAACACTGAAGCTTTCTTT
>TRBV5-1|TRBJ1-2|few|.
CASSLAGLSYGYTF
TGCGCCAGCAGCTTGGCTGGACTGAGCTATGGCTACACCTTC
>TRBV4-1|TRBJ2-1|once|.
CASSNFAESYNEQFF
TGCGCCAGCAGCAATTTCGCGGAATCCTACAATGAGCAGTTCTTC
>TRBV25-1|TRBJ1-3|.|TRBD1
CASSDPTGAYSGNTIYF
TGTGCCAGCAGTGATCCGACAGGGGCCTACTCTGGAAACACCATATATTTT
>TRBV11-3|TRBJ2-7|.|.
CASSWTARGEQYF
TGTGCCAGCAGCTGGACAGCGCGGGGGGAGCAGTACTTC
>TRBV28|TRBJ2-7|.|.
CASSLNLGAEQYF
TGTGCCAGCAGCCTCAACCTGGGAGCCGAGCAGTACTTC
>TRBV5-1|TRBJ2-1|.|.
CASSLSPSVRSGYNEQFF
TGCGCCAGCAGCTTGAGTCCATCCGTTCGGAGTGGATACAATGAGCAGTTCTTC
>TRBV5-1|TRBJ2-5|.|TRBD2
CASSLSVSGGPGETQYF
TGCGCCAGCAGCTTGTCGGTTTCGGGAGGGCCAGGAGAGACCCAGTACTTC
>TRBV2|TRBJ2-1|.|TRBD2
CASMQRGSYNEQFF
TGTGCCAGCATGCAGCGGGGTTCCTACAATGAGCAGTTCTTC
>TRBV14|TRBJ2-7|.|.
CASSPVYGATYEQYF
TGTGCCAGCAGCCCTGTCTACGGAGCCACCTACGAGCAGTACTTC
>TRBV11-2|TRBJ2-1|.|TRBD2
CASSLVAGGVDEQFF
TGTGCCAGCAGCTTAGTAGCGGGAGGAGTGGATGAGCAGTTCTTC
>TRBV29-1|TRBJ1-2|.|.
CSVEGTGGSFYGYTF
TGCAGCGTTGAGGGTACAGGCGGTTCTTTCTATGGCTACACCTTC
>TRBV6-5|TRBJ1-5|.|.
CASMRGQNSNQPQHF
TGTGCCAGCATGCGCGGTCAGAACAGCAATCAGCCCCAGCATTTT
>TRBV5-1|TRBJ2-5|.|TRBD1
CASSLADRVDGETQYF
TGCGCCAGCAGCTTGGCAGACAGGGTTGATGGGGAGACCCAGTACTTC
>TRBV7-2|TRBJ2-6|.|.
CASSLQSGANVLTF
TGTGCCAGCAGCCTGCAGTCCGGGGCCAACGTCCTGACTTTC
>TRBV5-6|TRBJ1-2|.|.
CASSLGTTPNFGYTF
TGTGCCAGCAGCTTGGGGACAACGCCTAACTTTGGCTACACCTTC
>TRBV28|TRBJ1-2|.|TRBD1
CASRSGQDYGYTF
TGTGCCAGCAGGAGTGGACAGGACTATGGCTACACCTTC